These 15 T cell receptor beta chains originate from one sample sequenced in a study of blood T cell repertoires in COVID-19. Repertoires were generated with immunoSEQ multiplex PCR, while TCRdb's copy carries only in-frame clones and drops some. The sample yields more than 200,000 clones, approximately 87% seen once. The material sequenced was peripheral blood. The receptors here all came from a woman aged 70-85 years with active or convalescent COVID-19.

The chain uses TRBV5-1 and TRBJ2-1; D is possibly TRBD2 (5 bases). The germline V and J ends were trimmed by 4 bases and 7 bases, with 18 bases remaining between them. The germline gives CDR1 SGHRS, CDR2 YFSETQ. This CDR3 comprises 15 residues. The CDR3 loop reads CASSQTTRGLNEQFF. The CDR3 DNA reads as TGCGCCAGCAGCCAGACCACCCGAGGGTTGAATGAGCAGTTCTTC.

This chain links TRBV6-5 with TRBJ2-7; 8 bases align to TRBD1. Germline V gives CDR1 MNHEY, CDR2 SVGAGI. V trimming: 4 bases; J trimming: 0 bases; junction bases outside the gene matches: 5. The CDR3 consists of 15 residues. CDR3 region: CASSSQGASSYEQYF. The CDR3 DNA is TGTGCCAGCAGTTCCCAGGGGGCGAGCTCCTACGAGCAGTACTTC.

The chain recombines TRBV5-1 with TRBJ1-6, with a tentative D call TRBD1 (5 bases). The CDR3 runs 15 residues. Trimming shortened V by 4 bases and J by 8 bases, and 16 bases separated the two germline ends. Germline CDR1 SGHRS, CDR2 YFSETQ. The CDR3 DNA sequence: TGCGCCAGCAGCAAAGAAGGGGCCCTCCATTCACCCCTCCACTTT. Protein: CASSKEGALHSPLHF.

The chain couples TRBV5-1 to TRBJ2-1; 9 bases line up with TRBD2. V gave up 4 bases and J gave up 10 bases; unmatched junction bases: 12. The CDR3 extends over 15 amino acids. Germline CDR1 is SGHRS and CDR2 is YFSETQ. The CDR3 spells CASSEWTSARREQFF. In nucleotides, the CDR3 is TGCGCCAGCAGCGAATGGACTAGCGCCCGCCGAGAGCAGTTCTTC.

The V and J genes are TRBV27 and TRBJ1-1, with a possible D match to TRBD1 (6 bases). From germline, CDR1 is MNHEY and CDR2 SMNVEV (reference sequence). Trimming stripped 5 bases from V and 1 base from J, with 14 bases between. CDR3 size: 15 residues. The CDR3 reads CASSKLPDRNTEAFF. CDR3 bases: TGTGCCAGCAGTAAACTGCCGGACAGGAACACTGAAGCTTTCTTT.

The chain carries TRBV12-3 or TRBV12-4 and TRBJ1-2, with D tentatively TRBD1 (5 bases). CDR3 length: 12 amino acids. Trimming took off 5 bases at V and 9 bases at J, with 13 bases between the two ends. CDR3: CASSREGRSYTF. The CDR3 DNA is TGTGCCAGCAGTCGGGAGGGACGGAGCTACACCTTC.

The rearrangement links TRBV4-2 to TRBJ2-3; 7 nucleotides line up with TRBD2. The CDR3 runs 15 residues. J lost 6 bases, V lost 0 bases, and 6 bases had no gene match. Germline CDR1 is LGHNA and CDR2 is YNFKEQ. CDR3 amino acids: CASSQEGGDRDTQYF. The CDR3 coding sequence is TGTGCCAGCAGCCAAGAGGGGGGGGATAGGGATACGCAGTATTTT.

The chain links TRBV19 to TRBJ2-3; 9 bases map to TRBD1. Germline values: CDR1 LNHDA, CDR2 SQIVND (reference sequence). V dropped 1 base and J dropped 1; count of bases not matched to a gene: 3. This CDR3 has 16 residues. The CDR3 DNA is TGTGCCAGTAGTATAGTAAGGACAGGGGGCACAGATACGCAGTATTTT. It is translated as CASSIVRTGGTDTQYF.

CDR3 residues: CASSQDRRGGTETQYF. DNA for the CDR3: TGTGCCAGCAGCCAAGATCGGCGCGGGGGTACGGAGACCCAGTACTTC. The chain joins TRBV4-2 to TRBJ2-5; 7 bases map to TRBD2. J gave up 5 bases and V 0 bases, and 9 bases lay outside the gene matches. CDR3 length equals 16 residues. Germline CDR1 reads LGHNA; CDR2 reads YNFKEQ.

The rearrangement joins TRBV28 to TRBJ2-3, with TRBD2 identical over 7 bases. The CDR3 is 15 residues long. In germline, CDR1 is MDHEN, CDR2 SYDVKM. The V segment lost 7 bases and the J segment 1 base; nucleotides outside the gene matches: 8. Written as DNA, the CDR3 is TGTGCCAGCATCACTAGACTAGCTCGCACAGATACGCAGTATTTT. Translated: CASITRLARTDTQYF.

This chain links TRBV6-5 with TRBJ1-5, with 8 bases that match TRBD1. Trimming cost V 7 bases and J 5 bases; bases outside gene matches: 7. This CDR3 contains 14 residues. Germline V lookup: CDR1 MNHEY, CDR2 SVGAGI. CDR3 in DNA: TGTGCCAGCAATGGACAGGGTTTACATCAGCCCCAGCATTTT. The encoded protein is CASNGQGLHQPQHF.

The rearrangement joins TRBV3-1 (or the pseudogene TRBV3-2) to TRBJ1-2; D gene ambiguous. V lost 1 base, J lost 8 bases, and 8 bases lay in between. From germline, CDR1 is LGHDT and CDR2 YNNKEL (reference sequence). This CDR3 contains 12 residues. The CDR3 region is CASSQVDGGYTF. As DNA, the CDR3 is TGTGCCAGCAGCCAAGTCGACGGGGGCTACACCTTC.

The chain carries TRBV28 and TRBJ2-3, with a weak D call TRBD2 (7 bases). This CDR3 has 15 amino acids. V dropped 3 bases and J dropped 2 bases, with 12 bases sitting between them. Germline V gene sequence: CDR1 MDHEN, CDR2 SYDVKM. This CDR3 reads CASSFGGGSTDTQYF. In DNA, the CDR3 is TGTGCCAGCAGTTTCGGCGGGGGCTCCACAGATACGCAGTATTTT. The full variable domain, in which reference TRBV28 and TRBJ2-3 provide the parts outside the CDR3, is DVKVTQSSRYLVKRTGEKVFLECVQDMDHENMFWYRQDPGLGLRLIYFSYDVKMKEKGDIPEGYSVSREKKERFSLILESASTNQTSMYLCASSFGGGSTDTQYFGPGTRLTVL.

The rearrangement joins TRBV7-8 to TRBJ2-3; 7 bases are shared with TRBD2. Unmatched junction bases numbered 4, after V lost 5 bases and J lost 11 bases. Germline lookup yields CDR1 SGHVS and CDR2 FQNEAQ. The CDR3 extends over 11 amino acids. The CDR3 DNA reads TGTGCCAGCAGCCTAGGCGGGGGGCAGTATTTT. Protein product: CASSLGGGQYF.

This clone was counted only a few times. The CDR3 sequence: CASRLVNGGGQGEAFF. CDR3 sequence (DNA): TGTGCAAGTCGCTTGGTAAATGGAGGGGGACAGGGGGAAGCTTTCTTT. V is TRBV12-2 and J is TRBJ1-1; the table names TRBD1, a call not compared with the DNA. TRBV12-2 is tagged as a pseudogene. This CDR3 contains 16 residues.